The T cell receptor (beta chain) described here comes from a study of shared clonotypes between healthy human individuals. CD8 cells regarded as naive lacked CD45RO, were positively chosen for CCR7, and omitted terminally differentiated effector memory CD45RA+ cells. Notes on this clone: Its antigen is unidentified.

Study-wide results and limits: The genetic and exposure-history diversity represented was limited by few donors. How much donors shared clonotypes was expected to be affected by sequencing depth.

Study processing details: Junction-only sequences without quality scores came from ImmunoSEQ, so filtering differed. TCRdb's copy holds only in-frame clones and misses some; the assay was immunoSEQ multiplex PCR. From that table come the V and J calls and clone size; the DNA was used to work out D and trimming. Of about 600,000 clones in the sample, roughly 98% were seen once. Sequenced input: naive CD8+ T cells sorted from blood. This TCR came from a man aged 25 to 40 in good health.

The CDR3 region has the DNA TGTGCCAGCAGCTTAGATGCGGGGGTCTCCTACGAGCAGTACTTC. Amino acid sequence: CASSLDAGVSYEQYF. V gene TRBV11-2 combines with J gene TRBJ2-7, with TRBD2 matching 7 bases. With 0 bases clipped from V and 0 bases from J, the junction kept 2 bases outside the gene matches. CDR3 length: 15 amino acids. CDR1 is SGHAT, CDR2 FQNNGV, per germline.